This entry describes one TCR beta chain. This specimen comes from a study of blood T cell repertoires in COVID-19. Study-level information: The analysed material was cDNA or gDNA that came from T cells, B-cell-depleted T cells, or PBMCs.

The protocol was immunoSEQ multiplex PCR, while the TCRdb copy is restricted to in-frame clones and leaves out a portion. The table records about 200,000 clones, 70% to 90% of them present only once. The source is a middle-aged woman with acute COVID-19. What was sequenced was PBMCs or T cells enriched from blood (not recorded which).

The CDR3, as DNA: TGTGCCAGCAGCTTGACACTCAGCACAGATACGCAGTATTTT. Its translation is CASSLTLSTDTQYF. The J gene is TRBJ2-3, the V gene TRBV7-9; no reliable D call. Per germline, CDR1 SEHNR and CDR2 FQNEAQ (reference sequence). V was trimmed by 3 bases and J by 0 bases, leaving 7 bases between them. The length of the CDR3 is 14 residues.